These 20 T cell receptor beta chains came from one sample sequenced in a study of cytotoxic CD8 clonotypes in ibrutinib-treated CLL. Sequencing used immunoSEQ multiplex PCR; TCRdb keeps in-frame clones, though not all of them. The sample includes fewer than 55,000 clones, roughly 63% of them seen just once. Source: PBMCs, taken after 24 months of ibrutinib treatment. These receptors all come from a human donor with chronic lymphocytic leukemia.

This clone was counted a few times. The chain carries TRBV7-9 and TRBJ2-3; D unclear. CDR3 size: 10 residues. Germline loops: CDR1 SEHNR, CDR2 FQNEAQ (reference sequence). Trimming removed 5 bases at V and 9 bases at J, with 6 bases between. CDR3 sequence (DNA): TGTGCCAGCAGCCTATCCACGCAGTATTTT. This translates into CASSLSTQYF.

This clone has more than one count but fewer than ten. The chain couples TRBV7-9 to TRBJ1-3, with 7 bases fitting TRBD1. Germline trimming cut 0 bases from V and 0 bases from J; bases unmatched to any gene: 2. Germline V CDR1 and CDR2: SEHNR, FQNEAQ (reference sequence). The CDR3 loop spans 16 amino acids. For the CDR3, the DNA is TGTGCCAGCAGCTTAGCGCAGGGGGTCTCTGGAAACACCATATATTTT. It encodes CASSLAQGVSGNTIYF.

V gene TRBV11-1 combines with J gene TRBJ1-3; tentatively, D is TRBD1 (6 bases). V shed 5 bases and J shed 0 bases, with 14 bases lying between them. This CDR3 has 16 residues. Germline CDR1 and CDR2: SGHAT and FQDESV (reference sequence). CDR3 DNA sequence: TGTGCCAGCAGCGTCGAGGACAGATCCTCTGGAAACACCATATATTTT. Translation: CASSVEDRSSGNTIYF. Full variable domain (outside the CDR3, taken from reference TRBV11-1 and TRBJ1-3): EAEVAQSPRYKITEKSQAVAFWCDPISGHATLYWYRQILGQGPELLVQFQDESVVDDSQLPKDRFSAERLKGVDSTLKIQPAELGDSAMYLCASSVEDRSSGNTIYFGEGSWLTVV.

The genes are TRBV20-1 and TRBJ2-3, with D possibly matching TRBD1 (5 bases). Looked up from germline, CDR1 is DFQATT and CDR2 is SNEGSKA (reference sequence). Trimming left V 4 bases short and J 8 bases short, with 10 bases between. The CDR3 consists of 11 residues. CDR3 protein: CSATTGGTQYF. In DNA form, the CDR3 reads TGCAGTGCTACCACAGGCGGTACGCAGTATTTT.

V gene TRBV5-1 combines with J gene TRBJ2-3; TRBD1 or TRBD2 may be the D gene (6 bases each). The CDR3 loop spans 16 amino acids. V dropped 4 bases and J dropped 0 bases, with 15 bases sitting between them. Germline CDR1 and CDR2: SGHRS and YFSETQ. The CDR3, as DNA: TGCGCCAGCAGCCACGGGGGCGTCTCTAGCACAGATACGCAGTATTTT. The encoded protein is CASSHGGVSSTDTQYF.

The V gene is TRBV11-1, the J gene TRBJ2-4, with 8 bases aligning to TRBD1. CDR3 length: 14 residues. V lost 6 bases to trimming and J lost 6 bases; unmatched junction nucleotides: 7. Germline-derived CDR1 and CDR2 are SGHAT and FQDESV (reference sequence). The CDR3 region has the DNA TGTGCCAGCAGGAACTCAGGGGGCACAAACATTCAGTACTTC. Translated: CASRNSGGTNIQYF.

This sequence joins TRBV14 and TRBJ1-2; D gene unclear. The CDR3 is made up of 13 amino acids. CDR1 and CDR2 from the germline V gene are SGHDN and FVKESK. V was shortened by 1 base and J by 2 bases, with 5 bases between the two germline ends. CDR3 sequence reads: CASSQVQNYGYTF. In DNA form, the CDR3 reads TGTGCCAGCAGCCAAGTACAGAACTATGGCTACACCTTC.

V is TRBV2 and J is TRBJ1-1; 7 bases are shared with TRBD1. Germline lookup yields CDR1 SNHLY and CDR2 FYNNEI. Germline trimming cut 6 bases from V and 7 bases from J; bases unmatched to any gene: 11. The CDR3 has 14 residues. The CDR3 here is CASSPGTASDEAFF. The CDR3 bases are TGTGCCAGCAGCCCCGGGACAGCGTCTGATGAAGCTTTCTTT.

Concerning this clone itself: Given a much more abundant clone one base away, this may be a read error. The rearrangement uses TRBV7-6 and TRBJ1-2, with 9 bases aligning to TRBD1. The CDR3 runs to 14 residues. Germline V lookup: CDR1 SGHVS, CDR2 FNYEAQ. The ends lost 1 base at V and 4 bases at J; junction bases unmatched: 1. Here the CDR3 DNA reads TGTGCCAGCAGCTTAGAGACAGGGGGCTATGGCTACACCTTC. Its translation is CASSLETGGYGYTF.

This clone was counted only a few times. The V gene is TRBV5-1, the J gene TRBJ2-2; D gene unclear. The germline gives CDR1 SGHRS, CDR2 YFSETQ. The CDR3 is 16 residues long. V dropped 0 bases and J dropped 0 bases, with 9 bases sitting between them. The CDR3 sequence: CASSLGLRTNTGELFF. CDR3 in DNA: TGCGCCAGCAGCTTGGGTCTCAGAACGAACACCGGGGAGCTGTTTTTT.

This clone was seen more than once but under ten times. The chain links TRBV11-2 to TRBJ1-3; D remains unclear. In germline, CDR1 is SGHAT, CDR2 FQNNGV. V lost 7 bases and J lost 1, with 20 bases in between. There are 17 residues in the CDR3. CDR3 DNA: TGTGCCAGCACCCACTCACGACTGGGATTGTCTGGAAACACCATATATTTT. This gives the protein CASTHSRLGLSGNTIYF.

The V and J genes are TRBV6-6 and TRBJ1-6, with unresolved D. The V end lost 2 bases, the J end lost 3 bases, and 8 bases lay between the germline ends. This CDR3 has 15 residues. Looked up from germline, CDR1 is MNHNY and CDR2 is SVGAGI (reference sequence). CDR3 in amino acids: CASSYPADYNSPLHF. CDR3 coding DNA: TGTGCCAGCAGTTACCCGGCAGACTATAATTCACCCCTCCACTTT.

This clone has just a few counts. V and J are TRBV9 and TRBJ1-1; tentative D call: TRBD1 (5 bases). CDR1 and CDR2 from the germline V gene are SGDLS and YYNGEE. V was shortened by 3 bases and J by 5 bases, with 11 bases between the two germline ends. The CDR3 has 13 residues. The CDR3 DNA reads TGTGCCAGCAGCGGGCACGGGGCAACTGAAGCTTTCTTT. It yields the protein CASSGHGATEAFF.

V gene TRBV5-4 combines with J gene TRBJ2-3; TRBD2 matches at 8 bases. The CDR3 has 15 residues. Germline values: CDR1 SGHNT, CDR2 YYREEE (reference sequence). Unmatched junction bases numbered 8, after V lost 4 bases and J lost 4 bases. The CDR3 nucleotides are TGTGCCAGCAGCGTCGAGCGGGGGCCAGCAGATACGCAGTATTTT. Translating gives CASSVERGPADTQYF.

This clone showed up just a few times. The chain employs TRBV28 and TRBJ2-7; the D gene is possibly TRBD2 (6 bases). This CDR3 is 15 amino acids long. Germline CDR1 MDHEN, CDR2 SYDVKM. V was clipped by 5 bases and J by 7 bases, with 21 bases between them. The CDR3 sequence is CASSLGDLGGGEQYF. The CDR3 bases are TGTGCCAGCAGTCTGGGGGACCTGGGGGGAGGTGAGCAGTACTTC. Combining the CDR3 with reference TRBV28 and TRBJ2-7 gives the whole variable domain DVKVTQSSRYLVKRTGEKVFLECVQDMDHENMFWYRQDPGLGLRLIYFSYDVKMKEKGDIPEGYSVSREKKERFSLILESASTNQTSMYLCASSLGDLGGGEQYFGPGTRLTVT.

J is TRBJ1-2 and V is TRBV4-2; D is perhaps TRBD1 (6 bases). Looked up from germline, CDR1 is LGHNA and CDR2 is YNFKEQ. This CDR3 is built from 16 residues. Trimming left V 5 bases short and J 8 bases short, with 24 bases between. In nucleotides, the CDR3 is TGTGCCAGCAGCTTAGAACAGGGAGGCGCCCTCCGGGGCTACACCTTC. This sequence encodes CASSLEQGGALRGYTF.

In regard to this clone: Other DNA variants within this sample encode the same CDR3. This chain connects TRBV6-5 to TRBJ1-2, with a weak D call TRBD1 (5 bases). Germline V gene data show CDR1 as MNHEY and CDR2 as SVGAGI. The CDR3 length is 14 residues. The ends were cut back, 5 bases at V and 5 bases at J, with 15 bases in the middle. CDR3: CASSALGGRYGYTF. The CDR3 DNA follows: TGTGCCAGCAGTGCTCTTGGGGGGAGGTATGGCTACACCTTC.

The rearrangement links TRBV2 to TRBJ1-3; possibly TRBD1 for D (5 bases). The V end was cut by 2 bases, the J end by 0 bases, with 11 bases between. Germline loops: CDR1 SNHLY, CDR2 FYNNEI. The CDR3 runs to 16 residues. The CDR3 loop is CASSERQPSSGNTIYF. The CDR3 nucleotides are TGTGCCAGCAGTGAAAGACAGCCGAGCTCTGGAAACACCATATATTTT.

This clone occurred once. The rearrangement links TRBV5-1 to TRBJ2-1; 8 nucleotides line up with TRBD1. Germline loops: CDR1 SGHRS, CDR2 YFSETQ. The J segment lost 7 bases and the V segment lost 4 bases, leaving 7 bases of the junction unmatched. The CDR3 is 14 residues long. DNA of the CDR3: TGCGCCAGCAGCCCCTACGACAGGGGAAATGAGCAGTTCTTC. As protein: CASSPYDRGNEQFF.

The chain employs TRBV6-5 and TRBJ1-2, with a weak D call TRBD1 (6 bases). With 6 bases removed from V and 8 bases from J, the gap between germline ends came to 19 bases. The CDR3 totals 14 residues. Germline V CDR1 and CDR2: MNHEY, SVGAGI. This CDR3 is CASSPQGSLRGYTF. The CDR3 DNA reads TGTGCCAGCAGCCCACAGGGTTCCCTGAGAGGCTACACCTTC.